This record covers a single T cell receptor (beta chain). Its antigen remains unknown. Run at survey level, the immunoSEQ assay was version v3.0. Assay used: immunoSEQ multiplex PCR; TCRdb lists only in-frame clones, some missing. The top ten hold about 5% of the sample, which has approximately 45,000 clones, roughly 86% seen once. This specimen belongs to a study of long-term antiretroviral therapy in people with HIV. Findings and limits, study-wide: Even long-term ART left TRB diversity below transplant donor controls, despite gains. It was not possible to obtain data on ART adherence, viral resistance or therapy changes.

From each donor, at least one pre-ART PBMC sample and at least two post-ART PBMC samples were obtained. Every one of the participants with HIV received treatment in the United States. This material consisted of unsorted PBMCs, taken 0.1 years before starting antiretroviral therapy. This sequence was found in a woman between 50 and 59 years old with HIV.

CDR3 residues: CASSPRTVGGEQFF. The CDR3 DNA reads TGTGCCAGCTCACCCCGGACAGTTGGGGGTGAGCAGTTCTTC. The chain has TRBV18 and TRBJ2-1; TRBD1 is a possible D gene (6 bases). The CDR3 is made up of 14 amino acids. Per germline, CDR1 KGHSH and CDR2 LQKENI. Trimming took off 3 bases at V and 9 bases at J, with 15 bases between the two ends.